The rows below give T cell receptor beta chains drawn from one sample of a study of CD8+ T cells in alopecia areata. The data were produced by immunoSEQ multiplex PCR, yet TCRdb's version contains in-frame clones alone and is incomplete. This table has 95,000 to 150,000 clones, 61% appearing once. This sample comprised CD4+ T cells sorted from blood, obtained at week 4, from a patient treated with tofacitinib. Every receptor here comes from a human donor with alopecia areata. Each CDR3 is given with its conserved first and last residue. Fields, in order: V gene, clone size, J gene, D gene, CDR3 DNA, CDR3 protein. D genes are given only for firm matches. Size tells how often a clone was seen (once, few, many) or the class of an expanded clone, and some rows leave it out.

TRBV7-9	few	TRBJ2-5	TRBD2	TGTGCCAGCAGCAGGACTAGCGGGAGAGTGACGGAGACCCAGTACTTC	CASSRTSGRVTETQYF
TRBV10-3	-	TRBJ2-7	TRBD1	TGTGCCATCAGCCAAGACAGGGTATTTTACTACGAGCAGTACTTC	CAISQDRVFYYEQYF
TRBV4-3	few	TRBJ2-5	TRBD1	TGCGCCAGCAGCTCTTCGGGACAGGGAGGGGAGACCCAGTACTTC	CASSSSGQGGETQYF
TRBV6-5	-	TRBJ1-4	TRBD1	TGTGCCAGCAGCGGACAGGGGGCAACTAATGAAAAACTGTTTTTT	CASSGQGATNEKLFF
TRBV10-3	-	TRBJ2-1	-	TGTGCCATCAGTGGGGGTCTAGGCACCAATGAGCAGTTCTTC	CAISGGLGTNEQFF
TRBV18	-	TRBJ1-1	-	TGTGCCAGCTCACCGGAGACCCGTGAAGCTTTCTTT	CASSPETREAFF
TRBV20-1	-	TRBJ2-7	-	TGCAGTGCCCAGACGGAATACGAGCAGTACTTC	CSAQTEYEQYF
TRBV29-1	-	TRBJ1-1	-	TGCAGCGTAATGACAGGAGCCAACACTGAAGCTTTCTTT	CSVMTGANTEAFF
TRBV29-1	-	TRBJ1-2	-	TGCAGCGCCCCAGGGTCCCCCGGGGCTGCCCATGGCTACACCTTC	CSAPGSPGAAHGYTF
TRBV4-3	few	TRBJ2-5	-	TGCGCCAGCAGCCAAGGCCACCAAGAGACCCAGTACTTC	CASSQGHQETQYF
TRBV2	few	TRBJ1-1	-	TGTGCCAGCAATAATATCCCGGGGGCAGGAGCTGAAGCTTTCTTT	CASNNIPGAGAEAFF
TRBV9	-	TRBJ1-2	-	TGTGCCAGCAGCTCGCTAGGAGGCTACACCTTC	CASSSLGGYTF
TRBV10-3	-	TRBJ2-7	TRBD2	TGTGCCATCAGTGACCCACTAGCGACTGTCTCCTACGAGCAGTACTTC	CAISDPLATVSYEQYF
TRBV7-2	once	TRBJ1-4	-	TGTGCCAGCAGCGTTACAGGACTTGCAACTTTTGGAAAACTGTTTTTT	CASSVTGLATFGKLFF
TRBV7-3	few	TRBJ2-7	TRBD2	TGTGCCAGCAGCCCTTGGCGGGAGTCACACGAGCAGTACTTC	CASSPWRESHEQYF
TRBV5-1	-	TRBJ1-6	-	TGCGCCAGCAGCTTCGAGCGCAGGGAATCACCCCTCCACTTT	CASSFERRESPLHF
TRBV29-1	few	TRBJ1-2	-	TGCAGCGTTCTCTCAAACTATGGCTACACCTTC	CSVLSNYGYTF
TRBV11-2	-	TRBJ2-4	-	TGTGCCAGCAGGCCCACAGAGGCCATTCAGTACTTC	CASRPTEAIQYF
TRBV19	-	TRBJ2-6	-	TGTGCCAGTAGTGGAGTCCAGGGAATTTCTGGGGCCAACGTCCTGACTTTC	CASSGVQGISGANVLTF
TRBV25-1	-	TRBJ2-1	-	TGTGCCAGCAACTTTCAGGGCGGGAATGAGCAGTTCTTC	CASNFQGGNEQFF
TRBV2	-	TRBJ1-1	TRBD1	TGTGCCAGCAGTATGGACAGGACGAACACTGAAGCTTTCTTT	CASSMDRTNTEAFF